These 9 T cell receptor beta chains share one sample of origin, sequenced in a study of cytomegalovirus exposure and HLA in healthy donors. The PCR made use of 60 Vbeta and 13 Jbeta primers. Clones were read by immunoSEQ multiplex PCR, and TCRdb kept only the in-frame ones, dropping some. The table shows some 200,000 clones, with 60% to 85% occurring only once. The sample taken for sequencing was PBMCs. All receptors derive from a female donor in good health and CMV-seronegative.

The rearrangement joins TRBV9 to TRBJ2-1; 14 positions agree with TRBD2. V shed 3 bases, J shed 9 bases, and the junction held 17 bases outside the gene matches. The CDR3 totals 19 residues. Germline values: CDR1 SGDLS, CDR2 YYNGEE. CDR3 nucleotides: TGTGCCAGCAGCGCTGAGGGACTAGCGGGAGTACCCGTCGTCGGTGAGCAGTTCTTC. This sequence encodes CASSAEGLAGVPVVGEQFF. The full variable domain, completed using reference TRBV9 and TRBJ2-1, is DSGVTQTPKHLITATGQRVTLRCSPRSGDLSVYWYQQSLDQGLQFLIQYYNGEERAKGNILERFSAQQFPDLHSELNLSSLELGDSALYFCASSAEGLAGVPVVGEQFFGPGTRLTVL.

This chain joins TRBV5-1 and TRBJ1-2; weak D call: TRBD1 (5 bases). This CDR3 has 16 amino acids. V was clipped by 5 bases and J by 1 base, with 18 bases between them. The V gene's germline CDR1 is SGHRS and CDR2 YFSETQ. The DNA for the CDR3 is TGCGCCAGCAGATACACAGGCGCCAATATTAACTATGGCTACACCTTC. This translates into CASRYTGANINYGYTF. Together with reference TRBV5-1 and TRBJ1-2, the CDR3 gives the full variable domain: KAGVTQTPRYLIKTRGQQVTLSCSPISGHRSVSWYQQTPGQGLQFLFEYFSETQRNKGNFPGRFSGRQFSNSRSEMNVSTLELGDSALYLCASRYTGANINYGYTFGSGTRLTVV.

The chain links TRBV7-9 to TRBJ1-1; D not resolved. V shed 5 bases and J shed 1 base, with 17 bases lying between them. This CDR3 spans 16 amino acids. Germline V gene data show CDR1 as SEHNR and CDR2 as FQNEAQ (reference sequence). CDR3 region: CASSLSYGRTNTEAFF. The CDR3, as DNA: TGTGCCAGCAGCCTCTCCTACGGGAGGACGAACACTGAAGCTTTCTTT.

V and J are TRBV18 and TRBJ1-1, with TRBD1 identical over 8 bases. Per the germline V gene, CDR1 is KGHSH and CDR2 is LQKENI. V gave up 3 bases and J gave up 4 bases; unmatched junction bases: 7. This CDR3 is 15 amino acids long. The CDR3 loop is CASSPSAGGFTEAFF. The CDR3 DNA sequence: TGTGCCAGCTCACCGTCGGCAGGGGGCTTCACTGAAGCTTTCTTT.

This chain uses TRBV30 with TRBJ1-1; possibly TRBD1 for D (5 bases). V lost 0 bases to trimming and J lost 2 bases, with 19 bases between them. In germline, CDR1 is GTSNPN, CDR2 SVGIG (reference sequence). The CDR3 sequence is 17 residues long. CDR3 sequence (DNA): TGTGCCTGGAGTGTACGAAAACAGGCCCGTTTCAACACTGAAGCTTTCTTT. This sequence encodes CAWSVRKQARFNTEAFF. Combining the CDR3 with reference TRBV30 and TRBJ1-1 gives the whole variable domain SQTIHQWPATLVQPVGSPLSLECTVEGTSNPNLYWYRQAAGRGLQLLFYSVGIGQISSEVPQNLSASRPQDRQFILSSKKLLLSDSGFYLCAWSVRKQARFNTEAFFGQGTRLTVV.

The V gene is TRBV28, the J gene TRBJ1-2; D remains ambiguous. The germline CDR1 and CDR2 sequences are MDHEN and SYDVKM. The V end lost 7 bases, the J end lost 5 bases, and 20 bases lay between the germline ends. This CDR3 region has 15 residues. The CDR3 nucleotides read TGTGCCAGCACCCCGGTCATGAAGGTCGGGTATGGCTACACCTTC. Translating it yields CASTPVMKVGYGYTF.

The chain links TRBV4-3 to TRBJ2-1; TRBD2 is a possible D gene (5 bases). Trimming left V 0 bases short and J 5 bases short, with 17 bases between. From germline, CDR1 is LGHNA and CDR2 YSLEER. The CDR3 has 17 residues. DNA for the CDR3: TGCGCCAGCAGCCAAGATTCGGTGGCGGGTGGGAACAATGAGCAGTTCTTC. Its translation: CASSQDSVAGGNNEQFF.

As concerns this clone: Germline and junction disagree at one end, which may indicate a read error. Other DNA sequences from this sample encode an identical CDR3 as well. The chain has TRBV5-1 and TRBJ2-7; TRBD1 matches at 9 bases. The CDR3 is made up of 14 amino acids. The germline CDR1 and CDR2 sequences are SGHRS and YFSETQ. This chain's CDR3 is CASFRDRDSYEQYF. CDR3 sequence (DNA): TGCGCCAGCTTCCGGGACAGGGACTCCTACGAGCAATACTTC.

The chain recombines TRBV21-1 with TRBJ1-5; no DNA check was done on the table's D call, TRBD1. TRBV21-1 has pseudogene status. This CDR3 region has 16 residues. CDR3 nucleotides: TGTGCCAGCAGCAAAGGCGCTGGGGCCGGGAATCAGCCCCAGCATTTT. Translation gives CASSKGAGAGNQPQHF.